This T cell receptor beta chain comes out of a study of blood T cell repertoires in COVID-19. V was pared by 5 bases and J by 7 bases, with 8 bases between. The CDR3 is 11 residues long. Germline assignment: CDR1 SEHNR and CDR2 FQNEAQ (reference sequence). Using immunoSEQ multiplex PCR, the repertoire was profiled, and TCRdb retains in-frame clones only, with some absent. Counted here are about 270,000 clones, around 90% occurring once; the ten biggest clones make up roughly 2.3%. The V gene is TRBV7-9, the J gene TRBJ1-2; D is undetermined. The sequence derives from a man aged 50 to 60 with acute or convalescent COVID-19. The sequenced sample was peripheral blood. The CDR3 here is CASSPIGGYTF. The CDR3 nucleotides are TGTGCCAGCAGCCCCATCGGTGGCTACACCTTC.